The 10 T cell receptor beta chains below come from one sample, sequenced in a study of T cell repertoires in cytomegalovirus infection. TCRdb reprocessed the reads with MiXCR, giving one entry per CDR3 protein. The profile shows 600,000 to 800,000 distinct CDR3 sequences, 20% to 30% of them singletons. Input material: CD8+ T cells from PBMCs. These receptors were taken from a human donor in good health (CMV status not recorded). Some clones in this sample may be carry-over from other donors' samples.

Worth noting for this clonotype: Relative to the germline gene, one junction end is altered; a read error may explain this. The chain employs TRBV7-6 and TRBJ1-1; a weak D match, TRBD1 (6 bases). The CDR3 is 15 amino acids. The V gene's germline CDR1 is SGHVS and CDR2 FNYEAQ. CDR3 in DNA: TGTGTCAGCGGATTACCTACAGGGCCGAACACTGAAGCTTTCTTT. Translating it yields CVSGLPTGPNTEAFF.

Of note for this clonotype: One end of the junction fails to match germline, which may point to a read error. The rearrangement uses TRBV20-1 and TRBJ1-5, with D unresolved. Germline V gene sequence: CDR1 DFQATT, CDR2 SNEGSKA (reference sequence). This CDR3 comprises 15 residues. The CDR3 here is CSAFGPWGGNQHQHF. The CDR3 DNA follows: TGCAGTGCTTTCGGCCCCTGGGGTGGCAATCAGCACCAGCATTTT.

For this clonotype: One end of the junction does not line up with germline, which may come from a read error. This chain uses TRBV29-1 with TRBJ1-2, with D hard to call. The CDR3 is 11 residues long. Germline CDR1 SQVTM, CDR2 ANQGSEA. CDR3 bases: TGCAGCCTAGAAACCCGGGCCTCCCCCGTCTTC. It codes for CSLETRASPVF.

This clonotype was observed at least ten times. The chain joins TRBV6-6 to TRBJ2-7; 8 bases are shared with TRBD1. Trimming cost V 0 bases and J 5 bases; bases outside gene matches: 15. The germline gives CDR1 MNHNY, CDR2 SVGAGI (reference sequence). The CDR3 is made up of 18 amino acids. CDR3 DNA: TGTGCCAGCAGTTACTCGCTAATTAAACCCGGACAGGGAGACGAGCAGTACGTC. It is translated as CASSYSLIKPGQGDEQYV.

Details on this clonotype: A much larger clone is a single base away; this may be a read error. The chain recombines TRBV7-3 with TRBJ1-1; D not resolved. The CDR3 extends over 11 amino acids. CDR1 and CDR2 from the germline V gene are SGHTA and FQGTGA. Trimming pared 2 bases from V and 7 bases from J, leaving 5 bases between. The CDR3 loop reads CASSLWGEAFF. Written as DNA, the CDR3 is TGTGCCAGCAGCTTATGGGGTGAAGCTTTCTTT.

This clonotype was seen ten or more times. The chain joins TRBV11-2 to TRBJ2-7, with 7 nucleotides matching TRBD1. CDR1 and CDR2 from the germline V gene are SGHAT and FQNNGV. The CDR3 has 12 amino acids. The CDR3 loop reads CASSLGGHEQYV. DNA of the CDR3: TGTGCCAGCAGTTTAGGGGGCCACGAGCAGTACGTC.

This clonotype appeared a few times. This CDR3 reads CASRGSWSYEQYF. As DNA, the CDR3 is TGTGCCAGCAGGGGATCATGGTCCTACGAGCAGTACTTC. J is TRBJ2-7 and V is TRBV6-1; D is undetermined. The CDR3 is 13 residues long. V was clipped by 6 bases and J by 1 base, with 10 bases between them. The germline V gene encodes CDR1 MNHNS and CDR2 SASEGT.

As to this clonotype: A read error may explain this, as a much larger clone is one base away. The V gene is TRBV6-5, the J gene TRBJ1-1; no clear D. The CDR3 sequence is 15 residues long. CDR1 and CDR2 (germline): MNHEY, SVGAGI. The CDR3 DNA reads TGTGCCAGCAGTTACAATGGGCAGTCACCTCATGAAGCTTACTTT. Translation: CASSYNGQSPHEAYF.

This clonotype was observed a handful of times. V is TRBV29-1 and J is TRBJ1-2; 8 nucleotides align to TRBD1. J was trimmed by 4 bases and V by 3 bases; bases with no gene match: 7. The CDR3 loop spans 14 amino acids. Germline values: CDR1 SQVTM, CDR2 ANQGSEA. The chain's CDR3 is CSVDHADRAYGYTF. The CDR3 coding sequence is TGCAGCGTTGATCACGCGGACAGGGCCTATGGCTACACCTTC.

This clonotype was seen a handful of times. V and J are TRBV19 and TRBJ1-1; D might be TRBD1 (6 bases). The V end lost 3 bases, the J end lost 0 bases, and 20 bases lay between the germline ends. Per the germline V gene, CDR1 is LNHDA and CDR2 is SQIVND (reference sequence). The CDR3 extends over 18 amino acids. As DNA, the CDR3 is TGTGCCAGTAGTATTGGGCCCGGGACACCCACCCTGAACACTGAAGCTTTCTTT. Its protein is CASSIGPGTPTLNTEAFF.